This T cell receptor (beta chain) appears in the sequencing data of a study of CD8+ T cells in alopecia areata. Once RNA had been extracted, it was reverse transcribed into cDNA to act as the sequencing template. Libraries were prepared by immunoSEQ multiplex PCR; TCRdb keeps only in-frame clonotypes and omits some of them. The sample has over 250,000 clones, none seen only once. Germline-derived CDR1 and CDR2 are FNHDT and SITEND (reference sequence). V was pared by 2 bases and J by 0 bases, with 6 bases between. This CDR3 comprises 14 residues. Sorting of pooled cutaneous lymph node cells used CD4, CD8alpha, NKG2D, NKG2ACE and other markers. This clone has a count of ten or more. Gene labels here are mouse ones. Read sequence stops 4 residues before the CDR3 end, and the germline J gene provides the missing end.

The source material was CD4+ T cells sorted from a lymph node. The V gene is TRBV19, the J gene TRBJ2-1; D ambiguous. The source is a C3H/HeJ mouse with alopecia areata. The strain's MHC type: H2-k. The CDR3 bases that were read are TGTGCCAGCAGTATGTCCTATAACTATGCT. It yields the protein CASSMSYNYA. The whole CDR3 sequence is CASSMSYNYAEQFF.